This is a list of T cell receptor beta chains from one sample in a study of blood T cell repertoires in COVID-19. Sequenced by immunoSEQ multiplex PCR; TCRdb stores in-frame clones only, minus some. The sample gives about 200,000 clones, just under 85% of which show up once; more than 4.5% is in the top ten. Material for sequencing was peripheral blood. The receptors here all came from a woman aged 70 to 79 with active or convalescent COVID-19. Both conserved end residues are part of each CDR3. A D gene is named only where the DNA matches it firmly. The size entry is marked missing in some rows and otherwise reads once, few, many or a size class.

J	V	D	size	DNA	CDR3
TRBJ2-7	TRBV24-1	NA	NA	TGTGCCACCAGTCCGGGACATTCCTACGAGCAGTACTTC	CATSPGHSYEQYF
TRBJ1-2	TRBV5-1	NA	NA	TGCGCCAGCAGCTTGGCCGGAGGGGAAGGCTATGGCTACACCTTC	CASSLAGGEGYGYTF
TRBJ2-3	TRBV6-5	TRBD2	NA	TGTGCCAGCAGTTACAACCCAGCGGGAGTCGGAGATACGCAGTATTTT	CASSYNPAGVGDTQYF
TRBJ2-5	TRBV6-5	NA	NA	TGTGCCAGCAGGGCCCACCACCAAGAGACCCAGTACTTC	CASRAHHQETQYF
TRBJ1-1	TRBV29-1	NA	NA	TGCAGCGCCGTGGAAGTCGGGACTGAAGCTTTCTTT	CSAVEVGTEAFF
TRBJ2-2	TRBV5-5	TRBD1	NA	TGTGCCAGCAGCCGACCGGGACAGGGAGGTCGCACCGGGGAGCTGTTTTTT	CASSRPGQGGRTGELFF
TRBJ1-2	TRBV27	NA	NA	TGTGCCAGCAGTTTAAGGGGCGGGGGGGACTATGGCTACACCTTC	CASSLRGGGDYGYTF
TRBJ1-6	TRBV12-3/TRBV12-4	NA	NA	TGTGCCAGCAGTTTAAAACAGTATTCACCCCTCCACTTT	CASSLKQYSPLHF
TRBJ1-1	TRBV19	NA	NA	TGTGCCAGTAGTATCAAAGGGGTGTACACTGAAGCTTTCTTT	CASSIKGVYTEAFF
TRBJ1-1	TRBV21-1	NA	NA	TGTGCCAGCAGCAAGTCGACAGGGGACACTGAAGCTTTCTTT	CASSKSTGDTEAFF
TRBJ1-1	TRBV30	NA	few	TGTGCCTGGAGTGTACGGGGGAACACTGAAGCTTTCTTT	CAWSVRGNTEAFF
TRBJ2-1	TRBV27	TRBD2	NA	TGTGCCAGCAGTTTTAAGGGACTAGCGGGAGGGAAATCCTACAATGAGCAGTTCTTC	CASSFKGLAGGKSYNEQFF
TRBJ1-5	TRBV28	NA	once	TGTGCCAGCAGATGGGGAGCGGCAGGTTTATTTCAGCCCCAGCATTTT	CASRWGAAGLFQPQHF
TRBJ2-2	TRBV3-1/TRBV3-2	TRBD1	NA	TGTGCCAGCAGCTGGACAGGGGGCTTTAGCGGGGAGCTGTTTTTT	CASSWTGGFSGELFF
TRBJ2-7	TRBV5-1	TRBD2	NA	TGCGCCAGCAGCTTGCAAGCGGGAGTACACGAGCAGTACTTC	CASSLQAGVHEQYF
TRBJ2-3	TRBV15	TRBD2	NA	TGTGCCACCAGCAGAGTTGCGGGAGGGGGCACAGATACGCAGTATTTT	CATSRVAGGGTDTQYF
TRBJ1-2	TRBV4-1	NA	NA	TGCGCCAGCAGCCAAGTTCCGGGGGGGGCTGGCTACACCTTC	CASSQVPGGAGYTF
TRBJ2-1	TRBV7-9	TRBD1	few	TGTGCCAGCAGCACAACCCCCGGACAGGGACGGGTTGAGTTCTTC	CASSTTPGQGRVEFF
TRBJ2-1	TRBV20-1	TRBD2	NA	TGCTGCGGACTAGCGGGATTTGAGCAGTTCTTC	CCGLAGFEQFF
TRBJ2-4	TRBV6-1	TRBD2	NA	TGTGCCAGCAGTGACCTTACTAGCGGCAAATCCCAAAACATTCAGTACTTC	CASSDLTSGKSQNIQYF
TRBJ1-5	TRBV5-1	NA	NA	TGCGCCAGCAGCTTGGGGCAGAATAGCAATCAGCCCCAGCATTTT	CASSLGQNSNQPQHF
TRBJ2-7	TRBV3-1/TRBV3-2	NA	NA	TGTGCCAGCAGCCCACGCCCAATGGACACCGACTCCTACGAGCAGTACTTC	CASSPRPMDTDSYEQYF
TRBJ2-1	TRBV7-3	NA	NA	TGTGCCAGCAGCTCCCGGAGGGCCGATGAGCAGTTCTTC	CASSSRRADEQFF
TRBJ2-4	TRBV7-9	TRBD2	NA	TGTGCCAGCAGCGGGATAGCGGGAGATGTAACCAAAAACATTCAGTACTTC	CASSGIAGDVTKNIQYF
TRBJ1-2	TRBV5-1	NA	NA	TGCGCCAGCAGCCGCGACAGGAGTGGCTACACCTTC	CASSRDRSGYTF
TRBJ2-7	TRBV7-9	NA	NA	TGTGCCAGCAGCTTATTCGTTGGGGGCAGGGTGAGCTCCTACGAGCAGTACTTC	CASSLFVGGRVSSYEQYF
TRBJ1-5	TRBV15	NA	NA	TGTGCCACCAGCAAAAAAGGGGGCAATCAGCCCCAGCATTTT	CATSKKGGNQPQHF
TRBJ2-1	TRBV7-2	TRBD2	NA	TGTGCCAGCAGCTTAGATACTGGGCTAGCGGGAGAAGGGGGTGAGCAGTTCTTC	CASSLDTGLAGEGGEQFF
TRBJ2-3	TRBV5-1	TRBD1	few	TGCGCCAGCAGCCGGACAGGGCAGGGATCGAGCACAGATACGCAGTATTTT	CASSRTGQGSSTDTQYF
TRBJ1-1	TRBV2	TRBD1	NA	TGTGCCAGCAGTGAAGCCCAGGGGGCGAACACTGAAGCTTTCTTT	CASSEAQGANTEAFF
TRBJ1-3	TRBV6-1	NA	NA	TGTGCCAGCAGAGCTTCCGACTCTGGAAACACCATATATTTT	CASRASDSGNTIYF
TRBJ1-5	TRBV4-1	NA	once	TGCGCCAGCAGTCAAGGCCAGGGGCTATATCAGCCCCAGCATTTT	CASSQGQGLYQPQHF
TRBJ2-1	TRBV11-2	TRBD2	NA	TGTGCCAGCAGCTTCCTCGACGGGACTAGCGGGGTCGGGCATGAGCAGTTCTTC	CASSFLDGTSGVGHEQFF
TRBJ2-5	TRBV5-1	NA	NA	TGCGCCAGCAGAGCGGGCCTAACGCTGGAGACCCAGTACTTC	CASRAGLTLETQYF
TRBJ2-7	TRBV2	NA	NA	TGTGCCAGCAGTACACAGGGGGGGGTCTACGAGCAGTACTTC	CASSTQGGVYEQYF
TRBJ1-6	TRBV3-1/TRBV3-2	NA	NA	TGTGCCAGCAGCCGGACAGCCTTCAATTCACCCCTCCACTTT	CASSRTAFNSPLHF
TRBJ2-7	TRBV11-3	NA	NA	TGTGCCAGCAGCTTAGGTAGCTCGGGCGAGCAGTACTTC	CASSLGSSGEQYF
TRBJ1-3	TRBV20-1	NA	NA	TGCAGTGCTAGTTCAGGGGCCGGAAACACCATATATTTT	CSASSGAGNTIYF
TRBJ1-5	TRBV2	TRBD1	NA	TGTGCCAGCAGTCAACAGGGGAACTTGTATCAGCCCCAGCATTTT	CASSQQGNLYQPQHF
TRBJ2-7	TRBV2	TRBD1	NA	TGTGCCAGCAGTGAGGTAGGACAGGGGGCCTACGAGCAGTACTTC	CASSEVGQGAYEQYF
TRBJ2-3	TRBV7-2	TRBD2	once	TGTGCCAGCAGCATAAAAGCCAGCGGGAGGGCGGATACGCAGTATTTT	CASSIKASGRADTQYF
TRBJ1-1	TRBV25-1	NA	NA	TGTGCCAGCAGTCCTCGTGTAGGGGGGAACACTGAAGCTTTCTTT	CASSPRVGGNTEAFF
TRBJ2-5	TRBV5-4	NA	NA	TGTGCCAGCAGCTTGCGCGGGTCAGAGACCCAGTACTTC	CASSLRGSETQYF
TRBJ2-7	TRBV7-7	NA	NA	TGTGCCAGCATTACTAAGACAGGCAACAAGGCCAAGACCTACGAGCAGTACTTC	CASITKTGNKAKTYEQYF
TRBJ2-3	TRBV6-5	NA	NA	TGTGCCAGCAGGGTGACAACCCACACAGATACGCAGTATTTT	CASRVTTHTDTQYF
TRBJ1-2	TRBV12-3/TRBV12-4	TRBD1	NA	TGTGCCAGCAGTCCCGGGACAGGCTATGGCTACACCTTC	CASSPGTGYGYTF
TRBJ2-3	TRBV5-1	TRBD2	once	TGCGCCAGCAGCTTGACGGGAGGGATCACAGATACGCAGTATTTT	CASSLTGGITDTQYF
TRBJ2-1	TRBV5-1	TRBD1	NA	TGCGCCAGCAGCTGGGGGACAGGGCCCAAGAATGAGCAGTTCTTC	CASSWGTGPKNEQFF
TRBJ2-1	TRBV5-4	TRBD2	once	TGTGCCAGCAGCTCTGGACTAGCGGGCGCTACAAGCTCCTACAATGAGCAGTTCTTC	CASSSGLAGATSSYNEQFF
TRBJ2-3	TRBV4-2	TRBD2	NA	TGTGCCAGCAGCCAAGAGGGCGGGAGCTCCACAGATACGCAGTATTTT	CASSQEGGSSTDTQYF
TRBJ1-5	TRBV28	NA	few	TGTGCCAGCAACCTCGAGGGCCGGAGCAATCAGCCCCAGCATTTT	CASNLEGRSNQPQHF
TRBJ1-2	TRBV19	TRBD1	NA	TGTGCCAGTAGTGACAGGGGCAATGGCTACACCTTC	CASSDRGNGYTF